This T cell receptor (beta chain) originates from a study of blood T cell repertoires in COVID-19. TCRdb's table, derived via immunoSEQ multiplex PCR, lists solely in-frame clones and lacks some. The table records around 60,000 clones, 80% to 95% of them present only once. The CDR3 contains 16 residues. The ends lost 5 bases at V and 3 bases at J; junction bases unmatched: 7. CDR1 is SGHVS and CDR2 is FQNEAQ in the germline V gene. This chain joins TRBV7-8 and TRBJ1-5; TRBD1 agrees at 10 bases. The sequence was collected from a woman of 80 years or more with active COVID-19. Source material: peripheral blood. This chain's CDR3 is CASSALTGGNNQPQHF. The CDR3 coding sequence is TGTGCCAGCAGCGCCTTGACAGGGGGCAACAATCAGCCCCAGCATTTT.